These 21 T cell receptor beta chains were sequenced from one sample in a study of graft-versus-host responses after intestinal transplantation. The assay was immunoSEQ multiplex PCR, and TCRdb's table has in-frame clones only and misses some. The data contain tens of thousands of clones, 94% of them singletons. Antigens for these TCRs are unknown. The source was unstimulated CD8+ T cells sorted from spleen or lymph node cells, collected before intestinal transplant. These TCRs come from a human donor who received an intestinal transplant.

This chain joins TRBV5-6 and TRBJ2-7; D uncertain. Germline values: CDR1 SGHDT, CDR2 YYEEEE. CDR3 size: 12 residues. V was shortened by 1 base and J by 3 bases, with 5 bases between the two germline ends. Written as DNA, the CDR3 is TGTGCCAGCAGCTTGACAGACTACGAGCAGTACTTC. Protein sequence: CASSLTDYEQYF.

The chain joins TRBV10-3 to TRBJ2-1; D call uncertain. CDR1 is ENHRY and CDR2 is SYGVKD in the germline V gene. The CDR3 is 13 amino acids. Trimming removed 4 bases from V and 10 bases from J, with 14 bases in between. CDR3 in amino acids: CAISVGRVEEQFF. The CDR3 DNA follows: TGTGCCATCAGTGTAGGACGAGTCGAGGAGCAGTTCTTC.

V is TRBV28 and J is TRBJ2-7; D is uncertain. Germline V gives CDR1 MDHEN, CDR2 SYDVKM. This CDR3 comprises 14 residues. V shed 3 bases and J shed 5 bases, with 14 bases lying between them. CDR3 bases: TGTGCCAGCAGTTTCCTAGGAGCGTTTAACGAGCAGTACTTC. The encoded protein is CASSFLGAFNEQYF.

The V and J genes are TRBV6-5 and TRBJ2-2; 9 nucleotides line up with TRBD2. Trimming at V came to 4 bases and at J to 5 bases, leaving 8 bases not matched to a gene. The CDR3 length is 16 residues. CDR1 and CDR2 (germline): MNHEY, SVGAGI. The CDR3 spells CASSSSLAGFTGELFF. As DNA, the CDR3 is TGTGCCAGCAGTTCCTCGCTAGCGGGGTTTACCGGGGAGCTGTTTTTT.

This chain connects TRBV6-1 to TRBJ1-2, with TRBD1 as a possible D gene (6 bases). Germline CDR1 is MNHNS and CDR2 is SASEGT. The CDR3 is 15 amino acids. The V end lost 5 bases, the J end lost 8 bases, and 21 bases lay between the germline ends. CDR3 protein: CASSFPDGEGGGYTF. DNA of the CDR3: TGTGCCAGCAGTTTCCCGGACGGAGAGGGGGGCGGCTACACCTTC.

The rearrangement uses TRBV9 and TRBJ2-5; no clear D gene. Judging by the DNA end, TRBJ2-7 fits better; the J call may be wrong. This CDR3 region has 14 residues. The germline V gene has CDR1 SGDLS and CDR2 YYNGEE. CDR3 loop: CASSVGASSYEQYF. CDR3 DNA: TGTGCCAGCAGCGTAGGAGCTAGCTCCTACGAGCAGTACTTC.

The J gene is TRBJ2-7, the V gene TRBV4-1; 7 nucleotides agree with TRBD1. This CDR3 spans 15 amino acids. The germline CDR1 and CDR2 sequences are MGHRA and YSYEKL. With V trimmed by 1 base and J by 2 bases, 5 bases remained unmatched. The chain's CDR3 is CASSQGQGQTYEQYF. As DNA, the CDR3 is TGCGCCAGCAGCCAAGGACAGGGTCAAACCTACGAGCAGTACTTC.

V gene TRBV28 combines with J gene TRBJ2-2, with TRBD2 matching 11 bases. The germline V gene has CDR1 MDHEN and CDR2 SYDVKM. V was pared by 5 bases and J by 6 bases, with 5 bases of the junction left unmatched. This CDR3 has 15 amino acids. This CDR3 is CASSPVAGGPGELFF. The CDR3 DNA sequence: TGTGCCAGCAGTCCAGTAGCGGGAGGGCCCGGGGAGCTGTTTTTT.

The chain combines TRBV6-5 with TRBJ1-5, with a tentative D call TRBD1 (5 bases). The CDR3 is 11 residues long. Germline loops: CDR1 MNHEY, CDR2 SVGAGI. With 10 bases removed from V and 5 bases from J, the gap between germline ends came to 9 bases. The CDR3 sequence: CATGGHQPQHF. CDR3 coding DNA: TGTGCCACCGGGGGTCATCAGCCCCAGCATTTT.

This rearrangement joins TRBV6-5 to TRBJ1-1, with 9 bases lining up with TRBD1. The V segment lost 0 bases and the J segment 3 bases; nucleotides outside the gene matches: 5. Germline CDR1 reads MNHEY; CDR2 reads SVGAGI. The CDR3 loop spans 16 amino acids. The CDR3 sequence is CASSYSPGQGHTEAFF. DNA of the CDR3: TGTGCCAGCAGTTACTCGCCGGGACAGGGACACACTGAAGCTTTCTTT.

In this sample, this clone turned up a few times. The chain recombines TRBV5-1 with TRBJ2-1, with TRBD2 as a possible D gene (6 bases). The CDR3 contains 13 residues. The germline V gene encodes CDR1 SGHRS and CDR2 YFSETQ. V lost 4 bases to trimming and J lost 8 bases, with 13 bases between them. For the CDR3, the DNA is TGCGCCAGCAGCCAGGGCCCGGGGGATGAGCAGTTCTTC. Translating it yields CASSQGPGDEQFF.

V gene TRBV5-8 combines with J gene TRBJ1-5; 10 nucleotides align to TRBD1. CDR1 is SGHTS and CDR2 is YDEGEE in the germline V gene. J was trimmed by 6 bases and V by 4 bases; bases with no gene match: 13. CDR3 length: 17 amino acids. Here the CDR3 reads CASSRVPGQGLSQPQHF. The CDR3, as DNA: TGTGCCAGCAGCCGCGTCCCGGGACAGGGGTTAAGTCAGCCCCAGCATTTT.

This rearrangement joins TRBV7-2 to TRBJ2-5; TRBD2 is a possible D gene (5 bases). The CDR3 has 13 residues. Trimming removed 5 bases from V and 5 bases from J, with 12 bases in between. Germline V lookup: CDR1 SGHTA, CDR2 FQGNSA. The CDR3 loop is CASSPDSGETQYF. DNA of the CDR3: TGTGCCAGCAGCCCGGACTCGGGGGAGACCCAGTACTTC.

The genes are TRBV6-6 and TRBJ1-1; TRBD1 might be the D (5 bases). Germline V gene sequence: CDR1 MNHNY, CDR2 SVGAGI (reference sequence). The CDR3 sequence is 14 residues long. V was shortened by 1 base and J by 5 bases, with 11 bases between the two germline ends. CDR3 amino acids: CASSYWGVSTEAFF. As DNA, the CDR3 is TGTGCCAGCAGTTACTGGGGGGTATCGACTGAAGCTTTCTTT.

This chain connects TRBV4-1 to TRBJ2-2; no clear D. V gave up 2 bases and J gave up 7 bases, with 17 bases separating them. Germline V lookup: CDR1 MGHRA, CDR2 YSYEKL. This CDR3 has 16 amino acids. The CDR3 is CASSQPLLSSVGELFF. The CDR3 DNA sequence: TGCGCCAGCAGCCAACCACTCCTATCTAGTGTCGGGGAGCTGTTTTTT.

The chain links TRBV29-1 to TRBJ1-2; 8 nucleotides line up with TRBD1. CDR3 length: 13 amino acids. The ends lost 1 base at V and 5 bases at J; junction bases unmatched: 3. Germline-derived CDR1 and CDR2 are SQVTM and ANQGSEA. The CDR3 spells CSVEGDRSYGYTF. DNA for the CDR3: TGCAGCGTTGAAGGGGACAGGTCATATGGCTACACCTTC.

The genes are TRBV9 and TRBJ2-7; 16 nucleotides align to TRBD2. Looked up from germline, CDR1 is SGDLS and CDR2 is YYNGEE. Trimming took 4 bases from V and 2 from J; bases not matched to a gene: 3. The CDR3 runs to 16 residues. The CDR3 DNA follows: TGTGCCAGCAGCAAAGGGACTAGCGGGAGGGCCTACGAGCAGTACTTC. Translation gives CASSKGTSGRAYEQYF. Variable domain in full (rest from reference TRBV9 and TRBJ2-7): DSGVTQTPKHLITATGQRVTLRCSPRSGDLSVYWYQQSLDQGLQFLIQYYNGEERAKGNILERFSAQQFPDLHSELNLSSLELGDSALYFCASSKGTSGRAYEQYFGPGTRLTVT.

The chain is built from TRBV27 and TRBJ1-6, with TRBD1 as a possible D gene (5 bases). The CDR3 runs to 18 residues. CDR1 and CDR2 (germline): MNHEY, SMNVEV (reference sequence). Trimming removed 6 bases at V and 0 bases at J, with 18 bases between. The CDR3 region has the DNA TGTGCCAGCAGCGGTGGACATGTTGCTAGCTCCTATAATTCACCCCTCCACTTT. Translation: CASSGGHVASSYNSPLHF.

The chain uses TRBV9 and TRBJ2-3; possible D gene TRBD2, 6 bases. CDR1 and CDR2 (germline): SGDLS, YYNGEE. V lost 3 bases and J 3 bases, leaving 14 bases between the germline ends. This CDR3 has 15 amino acids. CDR3 region: CASSATRVETDTQYF. The CDR3 bases are TGTGCCAGCAGCGCGACTAGAGTCGAGACAGATACGCAGTATTTT.

The V and J genes are TRBV6-1 and TRBJ2-1; possible D gene TRBD1, 6 bases. V lost 7 bases, J lost 4 bases, and 14 bases lay in between. Germline V gene lookup returns CDR1 MNHNS and CDR2 SASEGT. This CDR3 spans 14 amino acids. CDR3 protein: CASTIQGLYNEQFF. For the CDR3, the DNA is TGTGCCAGCACAATACAGGGATTGTACAATGAGCAGTTCTTC.

In this sample, this clone turned up once. The V and J genes are TRBV9 and TRBJ2-1, with TRBD1 matching over 7 bases. The CDR3 runs to 16 residues. The J segment lost 4 bases and the V segment lost 3 bases, leaving 10 bases of the junction unmatched. From germline, CDR1 is SGDLS and CDR2 YYNGEE. DNA of the CDR3: TGTGCCAGCAGCGCTCAGGGGGTGCCCAGGTACAATGAGCAGTTCTTC. Translation: CASSAQGVPRYNEQFF.